This TCR beta chain originates from a study of neurological immune-mediated disorders. Notes on the study in general: Among expanded clones, no CDR3 amino acid sequences were shared across subjects, a pattern suggesting private repertoires in all groups.

Time point defined: longitudinal time-point 3. Unsorted libraries were derived from 2 million PBMCs stored at -80 C. Trimming left V 5 bases short and J 1 base short, with 17 bases between. The CDR3 consists of 16 residues. Germline loops: CDR1 SGHRS, CDR2 YFSETQ. TCRdb itself ran the 5' RACE reads through MiXCR, one entry per CDR3 protein. The data contain roughly 100,000 distinct CDR3 sequences, approximately 10% of them singletons. This clonotype came up many times. Its antigen is unknown. The clonotype comes from a female donor with HTLV-1-associated myelopathy (HAM/TSP). Sequenced input: PBMCs. The rearrangement uses TRBV5-1 and TRBJ2-3; no clear D gene. The CDR3 nucleotides read TGCGCCAGCAGTTATAAGAGGACGGAAGGCACAGATACGCAGTATTTT. This gives the protein CASSYKRTEGTDTQYF.